This T cell receptor beta chain originates from a study of Ad26.COV2.S vaccination and SARS-CoV-2 variants. A note on this clone: The antigen remains undetermined.

CDR1 is MGHDK and CDR2 is SYGVNS in the germline V gene. The CDR3 has 14 amino acids. V dropped 6 bases and J dropped 0 bases, with 12 bases sitting between them. Whole-study findings and limits: The TCR-based breadth and depth measures might underestimate overall T cell responses.

Clones were sequenced by immunoSEQ multiplex PCR, and TCRdb holds only the in-frame ones, with some missing. The sample records 350,000 to 450,000 clones, 92% being singletons. The rearrangement uses TRBV25-1 and TRBJ2-7; tentatively, D is TRBD1 (5 bases). Sequencing used peripheral blood, obtained after recovery from COVID-19. This receptor was taken from a human donor who had recovered from COVID-19. This chain's CDR3 is CASSAGSVSYEQYF. CDR3 bases: TGTGCCAGCAGCGCAGGGTCGGTCTCCTACGAGCAGTACTTC.